Presented here are 12 T cell receptor beta chains from one specimen sequenced in a study of T cell repertoires in cytomegalovirus infection. From the reads, TCRdb called clonotypes with MiXCR, one entry per CDR3 protein. Of over 100,000 distinct CDR3 sequences in the sample, around 31% are singletons; the top ten hold around 80%. The antigens these receptors bind are not known. The specimen comprised CD8+ T cells from cultured PBMCs, sampled from culture after CMV antigen stimulation. These receptors came from a human donor in good health (CMV status not recorded). Some clones in this sample may be carry-over from other donors' samples.

The rearrangement links TRBV9 to TRBJ2-2; D perhaps matches TRBD2 (6 bases). The germline V gene has CDR1 SGDLS and CDR2 YYNGEE. V lost 4 bases to trimming and J lost 2 bases, with 12 bases between them. The CDR3 runs 15 residues. The CDR3 region has the DNA TGTGCCAGCAGCCCTACTAGCTTTAACACCGGGGAGCTGTTTTTT. It encodes CASSPTSFNTGELFF.

This clonotype has more than one count but fewer than ten. The chain joins TRBV2 to TRBJ2-7, with D unclear. From germline, CDR1 is SNHLY and CDR2 FYNNEI. V was clipped by 6 bases and J by 3 bases, with 12 bases between them. There are 13 residues in the CDR3. The CDR3 DNA follows: TGTGCCAGCAGGGAAAGGGTAATCTACGAGCAGTACTTC. Encoded protein: CASRERVIYEQYF.

This clonotype showed up just a few times. The gene calls are TRBV5-6 and TRBJ2-2; the match to TRBD2 covers 9 bases. The CDR3 totals 17 residues. V trimming: 6 bases; J trimming: 1 base; junction bases outside the gene matches: 10. CDR1 is SGHDT and CDR2 is YYEEEE in the germline V gene. Here the CDR3 reads CASTKTGTSMNTGELFF. Written as DNA, the CDR3 is TGTGCCAGCACCAAAACCGGGACTAGCATGAACACCGGGGAGCTGTTTTTT.

The chain combines TRBV6-2 or TRBV6-3 with TRBJ1-1; TRBD1 matches 9 bases. CDR1 MNHEY and CDR2 SVGEGT come from the germline V gene. This CDR3 contains 15 residues. V shed 4 bases and J 5 bases; nucleotides not matched to a gene: 8. CDR3 bases: TGTGCCAGCAGTTTCCCAGGGACAGGGTTGACTGAAGCTTTCTTT. Translation gives CASSFPGTGLTEAFF.

The chain combines TRBV9 with TRBJ2-3, with 7 bases fitting TRBD2. V shed 0 bases and J 3 bases; nucleotides not matched to a gene: 4. This CDR3 comprises 15 residues. Germline CDR1 is SGDLS and CDR2 is YYNGEE. The DNA for the CDR3 is TGTGCCAGCAGCGTAGGGGGGGGATTAACAGATACGCAGTATTTT. Amino acids: CASSVGGGLTDTQYF.

In its sample, this clonotype was seen a few times. The V call is TRBV20-1, the J call TRBJ1-1, with unresolved D. This CDR3 spans 14 amino acids. V was cut by 0 bases and J by 5 bases, with 13 bases left in between. CDR1 and CDR2 (germline): DFQATT, SNEGSKA (reference sequence). The chain's CDR3 is CSARDLQAATEAFF. The CDR3 nucleotides are TGCAGTGCTAGAGATCTCCAGGCGGCAACTGAAGCTTTCTTT.

The gene calls are TRBV28 and TRBJ2-7; perhaps D is TRBD1 or TRBD2 (5 bases each). The CDR3 is made up of 15 amino acids. The V end lost 4 bases, the J end lost 3 bases, and 16 bases lay between the germline ends. The germline V gene encodes CDR1 MDHEN and CDR2 SYDVKM. Written as DNA, the CDR3 is TGTGCCAGCAGTTGGGATGGGGGTCCGAGCTACGAGCAGTACTTC. Translated: CASSWDGGPSYEQYF.

The chain carries TRBV10-3 and TRBJ2-7, with 8 bases that match TRBD1. Germline lookup yields CDR1 ENHRY and CDR2 SYGVKD. V lost 3 bases and J lost 4; bases outside the gene matches: 5. The CDR3 covers 14 residues. CDR3 sequence: CAISDPTGVYEQYF. CDR3 DNA: TGTGCCATCAGTGATCCGACAGGGGTATACGAGCAGTACTTC.

This clonotype was seen repeatedly, ten times or more. CDR3 residues: CASSRDPAGELFF. As DNA, the CDR3 is TGTGCCAGCAGCCGAGACCCGGCCGGGGAGCTGTTTTTT. The gene calls are TRBV7-2 and TRBJ2-2; D remains unclear. This CDR3 comprises 13 residues. V gave up 5 bases and J gave up 6 bases, with 10 bases separating them. CDR1 SGHTA and CDR2 FQGNSA come from the germline V gene.

V and J are TRBV2 and TRBJ1-2, with 7 bases matching TRBD1. Germline V gene data show CDR1 as SNHLY and CDR2 as FYNNEI. The CDR3 covers 14 residues. The V gene end was trimmed by 3 bases and the J gene end by 4 bases; junction bases not matched to a gene: 5. CDR3 nucleotide sequence: TGTGCCAGCAGTGACCAGGGACAGCGCTATGGCTACACCTTC. This translates into CASSDQGQRYGYTF.

This clonotype was seen only a few times. The genes are TRBV12-3 or TRBV12-4 and TRBJ2-5; 7 nucleotides align to TRBD1. V lost 3 bases, J lost 3 bases, and 4 bases stayed unmatched. CDR3 size: 14 residues. The CDR3 coding sequence is TGTGCCAGCAGTTTCGTACAGGGGAAAGAGACCCAGTACTTC. Protein product: CASSFVQGKETQYF.

This clonotype was seen a few times. The chain links TRBV5-4 to TRBJ1-1, with unresolved D. The CDR3 has 13 amino acids. Germline-derived CDR1 and CDR2 are SGHNT and YYREEE (reference sequence). The V and J ends lost 2 bases and 11 bases respectively, with 16 bases between them. This CDR3 is CASSFHGSGIAFF. DNA of the CDR3: TGTGCCAGCAGCTTTCATGGGTCTGGGATCGCTTTCTTT.